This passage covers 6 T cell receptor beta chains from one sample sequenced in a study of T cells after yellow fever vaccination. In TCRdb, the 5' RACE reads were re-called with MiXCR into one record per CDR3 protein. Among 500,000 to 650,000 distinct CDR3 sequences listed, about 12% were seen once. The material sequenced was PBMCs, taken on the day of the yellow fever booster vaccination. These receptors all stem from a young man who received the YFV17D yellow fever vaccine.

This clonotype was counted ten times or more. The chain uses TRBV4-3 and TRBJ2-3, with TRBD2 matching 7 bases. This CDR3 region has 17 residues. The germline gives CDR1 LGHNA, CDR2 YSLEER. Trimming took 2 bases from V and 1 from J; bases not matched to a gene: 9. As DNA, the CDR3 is TGCGCCAGCAGCCAACCCCTTGCTAGCGGAGGCACAGATACGCAGTATTTT. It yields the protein CASSQPLASGGTDTQYF.

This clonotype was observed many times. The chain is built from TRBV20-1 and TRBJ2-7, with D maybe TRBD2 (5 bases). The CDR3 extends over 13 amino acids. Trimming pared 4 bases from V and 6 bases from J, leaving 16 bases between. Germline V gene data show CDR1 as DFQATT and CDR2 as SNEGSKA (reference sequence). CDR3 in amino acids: CSAIPPGSLEQYF. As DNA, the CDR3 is TGCAGTGCTATCCCACCGGGATCTCTCGAGCAGTACTTC.

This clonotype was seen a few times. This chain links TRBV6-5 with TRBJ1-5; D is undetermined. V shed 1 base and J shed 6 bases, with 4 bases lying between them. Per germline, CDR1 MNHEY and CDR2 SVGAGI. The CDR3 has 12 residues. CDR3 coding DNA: TGTGCCAGCAGTTACTTGGGTCAGCCCCAGCATTTT. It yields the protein CASSYLGQPQHF.

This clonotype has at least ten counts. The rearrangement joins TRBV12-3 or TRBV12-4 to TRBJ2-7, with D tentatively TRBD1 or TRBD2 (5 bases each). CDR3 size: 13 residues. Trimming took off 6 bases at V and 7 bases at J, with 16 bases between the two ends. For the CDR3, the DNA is TGTGCCAGCAGCCCGGGACCGAGTACGGAGCAGTACTTC. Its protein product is CASSPGPSTEQYF.

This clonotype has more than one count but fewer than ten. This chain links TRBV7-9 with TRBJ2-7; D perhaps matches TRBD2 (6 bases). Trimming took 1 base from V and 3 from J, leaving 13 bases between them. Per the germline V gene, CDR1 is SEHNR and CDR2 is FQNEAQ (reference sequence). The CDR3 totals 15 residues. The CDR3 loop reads CASSLGGIGGYEQYF. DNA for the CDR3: TGTGCCAGCAGCTTAGGGGGTATCGGGGGCTACGAGCAGTACTTC. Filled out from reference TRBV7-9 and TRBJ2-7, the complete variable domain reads DTGVSQNPRHKITKRGQNVTFRCDPISEHNRLYWYRQTLGQGPEFLTYFQNEAQLEKSRLLSDRFSAERPKGSFSTLEIQRTEQGDSAMYLCASSLGGIGGYEQYFGPGTRLTVT.

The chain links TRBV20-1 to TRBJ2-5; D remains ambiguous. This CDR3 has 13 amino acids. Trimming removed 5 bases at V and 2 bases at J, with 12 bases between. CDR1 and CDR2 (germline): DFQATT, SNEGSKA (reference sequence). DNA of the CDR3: TGCAGTGCTCTTCTCGCGATACAAGAGACCCAGTACTTC. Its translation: CSALLAIQETQYF.